The source of this T cell receptor (beta chain) is a study of cytomegalovirus exposure and HLA in healthy donors. In the study overall: Of around 400 genotyped donors, roughly 80% grouped in the Caucasian-associated ancestry cluster.

Study results and limitations: A prior analysis recorded that most TCR beta V segments were productive about 87% or about 30% of the time. Accounts indicate the classifier identified cytomegalovirus status with strong specificity and sensitivity. Rare sequences made up most TCRs, while some public TCRs were found in many donors.

Germline V gene sequence: CDR1 MNHEY, CDR2 SMNVEV (reference sequence). The length of the CDR3 is 18 residues. V lost 0 bases and J 2 bases, leaving 20 bases between the germline ends. Concerning this clone itself: What it binds is unknown.

Primers for the PCR totalled 60 Vbeta and 13 Jbeta. Measured with immunoSEQ multiplex PCR; TCRdb has only the in-frame clones, and not every one. The table has 120,000 or so clones, roughly a tenth seen once; the top ten hold around 5%. The sequence came from a woman aged 18-30 years in good health and CMV-seropositive. Sample: PBMCs. The rearrangement links TRBV27 to TRBJ2-7; D is uncertain. As DNA, the CDR3 is TGTGCCAGCAGTTTATCGCAAGACCCGGCTAGACCAACCTACGAGCAGTACTTC. This gives the protein CASSLSQDPARPTYEQYF.